This is a list of T cell receptor beta chains from one sample in a study of T cells in Graves' hyperthyroidism and ophthalmopathy. One entry per CDR3 protein results from TCRdb running MiXCR on the multiplex PCR reads. The sample includes some 500,000 distinct CDR3 sequences, 15% to 20% of them seen just once. The source material was blood. These receptors were taken from a woman aged 30 to 39 with Graves' ophthalmopathy. Both conserved end residues are part of each CDR3. A D gene is named only where the DNA matches it firmly. The size of a clone is reported for some rows only, either as once, few or many, or as a class for expanded clones.

J: TRBJ2-2; size: many; D: .; V: TRBV6-6; CDR3: CASSYSIGASTGELFF; DNA: TGTGCCAGCAGTTACTCGATAGGGGCGAGCACCGGGGAGCTGTTTTTT
J: TRBJ1-1; size: many; D: .; V: TRBV27; CDR3: CASSLGGAVEAFF; DNA: TGTGCCAGCAGTTTAGGAGGGGCGGTTGAAGCTTTCTTT
J: TRBJ2-7; size: few; D: TRBD2; V: TRBV20-1; CDR3: CSARDLRGGFNYEQYF; DNA: TGCAGTGCTAGAGACCTTCGGGGGGGCTTTAACTACGAGCAGTACTTC
J: TRBJ2-7; size: many; D: TRBD2; V: TRBV30; CDR3: CAALGAGAYEQYF; DNA: TGTGCCGCCCTGGGAGCGGGAGCCTACGAGCAGTACTTC
J: TRBJ2-7; size: few; D: .; V: TRBV7-2; CDR3: CASSLLGTTYEQYF; DNA: TGTGCCAGCAGCTTATTAGGTACCACCTACGAGCAGTACTTC
J: TRBJ2-7; size: many; D: TRBD2; V: TRBV20-1; CDR3: CSARDQRTSGKGRDEQYF; DNA: TGCAGTGCTAGAGATCAAAGGACTAGCGGAAAGGGGAGGGACGAGCAGTACTTC
J: TRBJ2-7; size: many; D: .; V: TRBV10-3; CDR3: CAISDFAGGTSYEQYF; DNA: TGTGCCATCAGTGACTTCGCTGGAGGGACCTCCTACGAGCAGTACTTC
J: TRBJ2-3; size: .; D: .; V: TRBV14; CDR3: CASSQEDSSDTQYF; DNA: TGTGCCAGCAGCCAAGAAGACAGCTCAGATACGCAGTATTTT
J: TRBJ2-1; size: few; D: TRBD2; V: TRBV19; CDR3: CASRTGGGRMRNEQFF; DNA: TGTGCCAGTAGGACCGGGGGCGGGAGGATGAGGAATGAGCAGTTCTTC
J: TRBJ1-3; size: few; D: .; V: TRBV20-1; CDR3: CSAFPAFGTLEGFGGNTIYF; DNA: TGCAGTGCCTTCCCAGCATTCGGGACACTCGAGGGTTTTGGTGGAAACACCATATATTTT
J: TRBJ2-3; size: .; D: .; V: TRBV30; CDR3: CAWRVRTLHTDTQYF; DNA: TGTGCCTGGAGGGTTCGAACCCTCCACACAGATACGCAGTATTTT
J: TRBJ1-1; size: few; D: .; V: TRBV4-1; CDR3: CASRQVVRNTEAFF; DNA: TGCGCCAGCAGACAAGTTGTGAGAAACACTGAAGCTTTCTTT
J: TRBJ1-1; size: many; D: TRBD1; V: TRBV18; CDR3: CASSPIFTGVHTEAFF; DNA: TGTGCCAGCTCACCGATCTTTACAGGGGTTCACACTGAAGCTTTCTTT